Below are 3 T cell receptor beta chains sequenced from a single sample in a study of blood T cell repertoires in COVID-19. The protocol was immunoSEQ multiplex PCR, while the TCRdb copy is restricted to in-frame clones and leaves out a portion. The repertoire holds around 90,000 clones, roughly 87% seen once, with roughly 14% in the top ten. The sequenced sample was peripheral blood. Receptors were obtained from a male donor with acute or convalescent COVID-19.

J is TRBJ2-6 and V is TRBV19; D is uncertain. CDR1 is LNHDA and CDR2 is SQIVND in the germline V gene (reference sequence). The CDR3 spans 16 residues. V gave up 5 bases and J gave up 0 bases, with 11 bases separating them. Here the CDR3 reads CASSVSPGSGANVLTF. CDR3 coding DNA: TGTGCCAGTAGTGTTTCTCCGGGCTCTGGGGCCAACGTCCTGACTTTC.

In this sample, this clone turned up a few times. The rearrangement uses TRBV3-1 (or the pseudogene TRBV3-2) and TRBJ1-6, with TRBD1 matching 10 bases. V shed 4 bases and J 6 bases; nucleotides not matched to a gene: 3. Germline V lookup: CDR1 LGHDT, CDR2 YNNKEL (reference sequence). The CDR3 spans 15 residues. CDR3 amino acids: CASSRRDRGNSPLHF. The CDR3 nucleotides read TGTGCCAGCAGCCGCCGGGACAGGGGTAATTCACCCCTCCACTTT.

This clone was detected once. The chain employs TRBV12-5 and TRBJ2-3; TRBD1 might be the D (6 bases). Trimming took 6 bases from V and 5 from J, leaving 15 bases between them. This CDR3 has 14 amino acids. The V gene's germline CDR1 is LGHNT and CDR2 FRNRAP. The CDR3 region has the DNA TGTGCTAGTGGCGACCAGGGGCTTGGAGATACGCAGTATTTT. Translated, it gives CASGDQGLGDTQYF.